The 30 T cell receptor beta chains reported below all come from one sample, sequenced in a study of cytomegalovirus exposure and HLA in healthy donors. This PCR relied on a set of 60 Vbeta primers and 13 Jbeta primers. Sequencing was performed with immunoSEQ multiplex PCR; in TCRdb, only in-frame clones are kept and a portion is missing. Its table records tens of thousands of clones. The sequencing input was PBMCs. Receptors were obtained from a middle-aged woman in good health and CMV-seropositive.

The chain has TRBV29-1 and TRBJ1-2; 8 bases match TRBD1. J lost 4 bases, V lost 6 bases, and 1 base had no gene match. CDR1 SQVTM and CDR2 ANQGSEA come from the germline V gene. The CDR3 has 11 amino acids. CDR3 sequence (DNA): TGCAGCGTGGACAGGGCCTATGGCTACACCTTC. Its translation: CSVDRAYGYTF.

The rearrangement uses TRBV28 and TRBJ1-5; D is ambiguous. The CDR3 runs 15 residues. Trimming shortened V by 3 bases and J by 5 bases, and 14 bases separated the two germline ends. CDR1 is MDHEN and CDR2 is SYDVKM in the germline V gene. The CDR3 bases are TGTGCCAGCAGTTTGACGGGAGCCTTCCATCAGCCCCAGCATTTT. Its translation is CASSLTGAFHQPQHF.

The gene calls are TRBV28 and TRBJ2-6, with 8 positions matching TRBD1. Germline values: CDR1 MDHEN, CDR2 SYDVKM. The CDR3 sequence is 16 residues long. The ends lost 4 bases at V and 5 bases at J; junction bases unmatched: 7. The CDR3 DNA is TGTGCCAGCAGTTACTCTGACAGGGGATGGGCCAACGTCCTGACTTTC. It encodes CASSYSDRGWANVLTF.

Turning to this clone: Different DNA sequences within this sample yield the same CDR3. The chain links TRBV29-1 to TRBJ1-1; D may be TRBD1 (6 bases). Germline CDR1 SQVTM, CDR2 ANQGSEA. The CDR3 is made up of 11 amino acids. Trimming stripped 3 bases from V and 4 bases from J, with 6 bases between. This CDR3 is CSVDRGTEAFF. The CDR3 region has the DNA TGCAGCGTTGACAGGGGCACTGAAGCTTTCTTT.

The chain links TRBV7-9 to TRBJ2-1; D uncertain. Trimming left V 0 bases short and J 6 bases short, with 3 bases between. This CDR3 region has 12 residues. Germline V gene data show CDR1 as SEHNR and CDR2 as FQNEAQ (reference sequence). In DNA form, the CDR3 reads TGTGCCAGCAGCTTAGCTAGCAATGAGCAGTTCTTC. Encoded protein: CASSLASNEQFF.

Here the CDR3 reads CASSRRDRLNEKLFF. Here the CDR3 DNA reads TGTGCCAGCAGTCGCAGGGACAGACTTAATGAAAAACTGTTTTTT. The rearrangement uses TRBV6-5 and TRBJ1-4, with 7 nucleotides matching TRBD1. Germline lookup yields CDR1 MNHEY and CDR2 SVGAGI. V dropped 5 bases and J dropped 4; count of bases not matched to a gene: 7. This CDR3 spans 15 amino acids.

V and J are TRBV2 and TRBJ2-7, with 12 bases that match TRBD2. The CDR3 runs to 15 residues. V gave up 4 bases and J gave up 2 bases; unmatched junction bases: 3. Per germline, CDR1 SNHLY and CDR2 FYNNEI. The CDR3 here is CASSGWTSGAYEQYF. Written as DNA, the CDR3 is TGTGCCAGCAGTGGCTGGACTAGCGGGGCCTACGAGCAGTACTTC.

The chain uses TRBV28 and TRBJ1-1; 7 bases map to TRBD1. This CDR3 has 14 amino acids. Germline V CDR1 and CDR2: MDHEN, SYDVKM. With 5 bases clipped from V and 1 base from J, the junction kept 4 bases outside the gene matches. The CDR3 DNA reads as TGTGCCAGCAGTATCGGACAGGAGAACACTGAAGCTTTCTTT. Encoded protein: CASSIGQENTEAFF.

The chain combines TRBV27 with TRBJ1-1; D is uncertain. V lost 0 bases and J 5 bases, leaving 7 bases between the germline ends. The germline CDR1 and CDR2 sequences are MNHEY and SMNVEV (reference sequence). There are 13 residues in the CDR3. The CDR3 DNA is TGTGCCAGCAGTTTATCGAGGTATACTGAAGCTTTCTTT. Its protein is CASSLSRYTEAFF.

The chain joins TRBV15 to TRBJ2-7; TRBD2 is a possible D gene (5 bases). Germline CDR1 reads LNHNV; CDR2 reads YYDKDF (reference sequence). This CDR3 comprises 12 residues. With 5 bases removed from V and 0 bases from J, the gap between germline ends came to 5 bases. The CDR3 nucleotides are TGTGCCACCAGCGGGAGCTCCTACGAGCAGTACTTC. This gives the protein CATSGSSYEQYF.

About this clone itself: One junction end disagrees with the germline gene, perhaps due to a read error. The rearrangement joins TRBV15 to TRBJ1-5; D gene ambiguous. The CDR3 loop spans 17 amino acids. Germline V gene data show CDR1 as LNHNV and CDR2 as YYDKDF (reference sequence). CDR3 nucleotide sequence: TGTGCCACCAGCAGTTTCCCGCCGGAATTTAGCAATCAGCCCCAGCACTTT. Protein sequence: CATSSFPPEFSNQPQHF.

The gene calls are TRBV7-3 and TRBJ1-1; 8 nucleotides line up with TRBD1. The CDR3 runs 13 residues. Germline V lookup: CDR1 SGHTA, CDR2 FQGTGA. Losses at the gene ends were 3 bases for V and 4 bases for J; bases not matched to a gene: 1. Here the CDR3 DNA reads TGTGCCAGCAGCTTTACAGGGGGCACTGAAGCTTTCTTT. It codes for CASSFTGGTEAFF.

The chain recombines TRBV7-2 with TRBJ1-5; 10 bases map to TRBD1. CDR1 is SGHTA, CDR2 FQGNSA, per germline. The CDR3 has 19 amino acids. With V trimmed by 0 bases and J by 4 bases, 12 bases remained unmatched. The CDR3 DNA follows: TGTGCCAGCAGCTTAGCGCTCGGGACAGGGGACCCCTGGAATCAGCCCCAGCATTTT. Its protein product is CASSLALGTGDPWNQPQHF.

V and J are TRBV5-8 and TRBJ1-5; no clear D. The germline CDR1 and CDR2 sequences are SGHTS and YDEGEE. V was cut by 8 bases and J by 0 bases, with 18 bases left in between. This CDR3 is built from 16 residues. CDR3 in amino acids: CASSSGATYSNQPQHF. The CDR3 DNA sequence: TGTGCCAGTTCCAGCGGAGCCACGTATAGCAATCAGCCCCAGCATTTT.

This sequence joins TRBV7-2 and TRBJ1-4, with a tentative D call TRBD1 (5 bases). With 4 bases removed from V and 10 bases from J, the gap between germline ends came to 7 bases. Germline CDR1 is SGHTA and CDR2 is FQGNSA. CDR3 length equals 11 residues. CDR3 protein: CASSSQGKLFF. CDR3 nucleotides: TGTGCCAGCAGCTCCCAGGGAAAACTGTTTTTT.

The gene calls are TRBV4-1 and TRBJ2-7; no reliable D call. The V end lost 0 bases, the J end lost 7 bases, and 7 bases lay between the germline ends. The CDR3 runs to 12 residues. CDR1 MGHRA and CDR2 YSYEKL come from the germline V gene. The CDR3 nucleotides are TGCGCCAGCAGCCAAGAGGGCAGTGAGCAGTACTTC. It is translated as CASSQEGSEQYF.

V usage is TRBV12-5 and J usage is TRBJ1-2; 7 bases are shared with TRBD1. Trimming took 0 bases from V and 4 from J; bases not matched to a gene: 8. Per germline, CDR1 LGHNT and CDR2 FRNRAP. The CDR3 runs to 16 residues. CDR3: CASGLVLGQLFYGYTF. CDR3 nucleotide sequence: TGTGCTAGTGGTTTGGTATTGGGACAGCTCTTCTATGGCTACACCTTC. Full variable domain (remainder filled in from reference TRBV12-5 and TRBJ1-2): DARVTQTPRHKVTEMGQEVTMRCQPILGHNTVFWYRQTMMQGLELLAYFRNRAPLDDSGMPKDRFSAEMPDATLATLKIQPSEPRDSAVYFCASGLVLGQLFYGYTFGSGTRLTVV.

V gene TRBV7-3 combines with J gene TRBJ2-2; perhaps TRBD1 as D (5 bases). V was cut by 2 bases and J by 3 bases, with 13 bases left in between. The CDR3 has 16 amino acids. CDR1 and CDR2 (germline): SGHTA, FQGTGA. The DNA of the CDR3 is TGTGCCAGCAGCTTACCGAATGGACATTACACCGGGGAGCTGTTTTTT. This gives the protein CASSLPNGHYTGELFF.

V gene TRBV27 combines with J gene TRBJ2-7, with 11 nucleotides matching TRBD1. Trimming cost V 5 bases and J 3 bases; bases outside gene matches: 12. CDR1 MNHEY and CDR2 SMNVEV come from the germline V gene (reference sequence). The CDR3 sequence is 17 residues long. In nucleotides, the CDR3 is TGTGCCAGCAGTCTTCTCGCCCCCGGGACAGGGGGCTACGAGCAGTACTTC. It translates to CASSLLAPGTGGYEQYF.

The chain carries TRBV29-1 and TRBJ2-5; TRBD1 matches at 9 bases. Germline V gene lookup returns CDR1 SQVTM and CDR2 ANQGSEA. V dropped 3 bases and J dropped 2; count of bases not matched to a gene: 13. The CDR3 spans 17 residues. CDR3 sequence (DNA): TGCAGCGTTGATTGGACACCGGGACAGGGACCACAAGAGACCCAGTACTTC. Its translation: CSVDWTPGQGPQETQYF.

The chain carries TRBV6-5 and TRBJ2-1; TRBD2 matches at 8 bases. Germline V gives CDR1 MNHEY, CDR2 SVGAGI. Trimming removed 6 bases from V and 13 bases from J; junction bases left unmatched: 17. CDR3 size: 15 residues. The CDR3 protein is CASRSEGTSGALQFF. For the CDR3, the DNA is TGTGCCAGCAGATCCGAAGGGACTAGTGGCGCCTTACAGTTCTTC.

The chain joins TRBV5-4 to TRBJ2-5; a possible D gene is TRBD2 (6 bases). This CDR3 is 13 amino acids long. The germline V gene has CDR1 SGHNT and CDR2 YYREEE (reference sequence). V dropped 4 bases and J dropped 2 bases, with 9 bases sitting between them. The CDR3 loop reads CASSGDSQETQYF. Written as DNA, the CDR3 is TGTGCCAGCAGCGGGGACTCACAAGAGACCCAGTACTTC.

The chain links TRBV9 to TRBJ2-3; D perhaps matches TRBD1 (6 bases). CDR1 and CDR2 (germline): SGDLS, YYNGEE. V lost 2 bases, J lost 4 bases, and 14 bases lay in between. The length of the CDR3 is 15 residues. The CDR3 DNA reads as TGTGCCAGCAGCGTCCTCATGGACAGTCCAGATACGCAGTATTTT. This sequence encodes CASSVLMDSPDTQYF.

The chain couples TRBV19 to TRBJ2-3; D ambiguous. The CDR3 spans 15 residues. V lost 3 bases and J 0 bases, leaving 10 bases between the germline ends. The V gene's germline CDR1 is LNHDA and CDR2 SQIVND (reference sequence). CDR3 sequence: CASSIYPTSTDTQYF. CDR3 nucleotides: TGTGCCAGTAGTATCTACCCAACTAGCACAGATACGCAGTATTTT.

The rearrangement links TRBV7-6 to TRBJ2-3; 9 nucleotides align to TRBD2. CDR1 is SGHVS and CDR2 is FNYEAQ in the germline V gene. This CDR3 is built from 16 residues. The junction had 6 bases not matched to a gene; V was cut back by 5 bases and J by 0 bases. DNA for the CDR3: TGTGCCAGCAGCCTTGGTAGCGGGAGTAGCACAGATACGCAGTATTTT. This codes for CASSLGSGSSTDTQYF.

The chain is built from TRBV11-3 and TRBJ2-7; TRBD2 agrees at 7 bases. With 5 bases clipped from V and 4 bases from J, the junction kept 11 bases outside the gene matches. The length of the CDR3 is 15 residues. CDR1 is SGHNT and CDR2 is YENEEA in the germline V gene. The DNA for the CDR3 is TGTGCCAGCAGCGTGGGCGGGAGACTACCTTACGAGCAGTACTTC. Its protein product is CASSVGGRLPYEQYF.

The V and J genes are TRBV12-5 and TRBJ2-3, with TRBD1 as a possible D gene (6 bases). V shed 3 bases and J shed 2 bases, with 12 bases lying between them. Germline V lookup: CDR1 LGHNT, CDR2 FRNRAP. This CDR3 is 15 amino acids long. In DNA, the CDR3 is TGTGCTAGTGGTTTATGGGACATCCTCACAGATACGCAGTATTTT. Translated, it gives CASGLWDILTDTQYF.

The genes are TRBV19 and TRBJ2-5; a possible D gene is TRBD1 (5 bases). Trimming took 6 bases from V and 6 from J, leaving 14 bases between them. Germline V gene data show CDR1 as LNHDA and CDR2 as SQIVND (reference sequence). This CDR3 contains 13 residues. CDR3 protein: CASSIQVMKTQYF. The DNA for the CDR3 is TGTGCCAGTAGCATACAGGTTATGAAGACCCAGTACTTC.

CDR3 protein: CASSYRTGGNTEAFF. CDR3 nucleotides: TGTGCCAGCAGCTACAGGACAGGGGGGAACACTGAAGCTTTCTTT. The V gene is TRBV13, the J gene TRBJ1-1; 10 positions match TRBD1. Germline V gene data show CDR1 as PRHDT and CDR2 as FYEKMQ (reference sequence). The CDR3 spans 15 residues. V trimming: 4 bases; J trimming: 1 base; junction bases outside the gene matches: 3.

The rearrangement uses TRBV5-4 and TRBJ2-3; D is undetermined. The V and J ends lost 4 bases and 2 bases respectively, with 14 bases between them. Germline V gene lookup returns CDR1 SGHNT and CDR2 YYREEE (reference sequence). The CDR3 length is 15 residues. CDR3 loop: CASSGDLTVTDTQYF. The CDR3 DNA sequence: TGTGCCAGCAGCGGAGATCTAACTGTCACAGATACGCAGTATTTT.